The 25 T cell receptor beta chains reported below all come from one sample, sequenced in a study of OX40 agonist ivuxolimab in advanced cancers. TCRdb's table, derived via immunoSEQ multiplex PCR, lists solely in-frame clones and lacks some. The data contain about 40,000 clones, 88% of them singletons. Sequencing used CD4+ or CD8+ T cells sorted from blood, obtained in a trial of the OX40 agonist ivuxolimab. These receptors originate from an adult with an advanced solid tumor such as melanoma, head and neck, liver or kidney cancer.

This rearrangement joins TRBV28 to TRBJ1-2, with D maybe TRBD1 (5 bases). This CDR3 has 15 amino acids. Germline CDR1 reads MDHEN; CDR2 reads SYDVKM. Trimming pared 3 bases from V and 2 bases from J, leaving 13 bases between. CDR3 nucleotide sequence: TGTGCCAGCAGTTTCGGGTCAGGGAGAAACTATGGCTACACCTTC. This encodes CASSFGSGRNYGYTF.

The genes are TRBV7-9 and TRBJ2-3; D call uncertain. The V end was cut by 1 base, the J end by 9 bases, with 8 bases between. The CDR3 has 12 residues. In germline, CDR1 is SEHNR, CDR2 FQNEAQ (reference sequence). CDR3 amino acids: CASSLETGTQYF. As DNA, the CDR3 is TGTGCCAGCAGCTTAGAGACGGGCACGCAGTATTTT.

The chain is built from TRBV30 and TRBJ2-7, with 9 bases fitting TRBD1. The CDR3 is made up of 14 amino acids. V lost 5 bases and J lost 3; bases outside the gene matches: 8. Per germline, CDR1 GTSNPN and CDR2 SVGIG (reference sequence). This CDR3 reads CAWGPGTGYYEQYF. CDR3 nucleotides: TGTGCCTGGGGGCCCGGGACAGGGTACTACGAGCAGTACTTC. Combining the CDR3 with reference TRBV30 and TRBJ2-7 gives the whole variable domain SQTIHQWPATLVQPVGSPLSLECTVEGTSNPNLYWYRQAAGRGLQLLFYSVGIGQISSEVPQNLSASRPQDRQFILSSKKLLLSDSGFYLCAWGPGTGYYEQYFGPGTRLTVT.

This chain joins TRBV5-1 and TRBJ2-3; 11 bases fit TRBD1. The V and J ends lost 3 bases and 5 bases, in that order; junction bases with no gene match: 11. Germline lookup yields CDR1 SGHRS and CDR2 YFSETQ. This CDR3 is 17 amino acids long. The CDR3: CASSSPLGQGVLDTQYF. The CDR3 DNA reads TGCGCCAGCAGCTCACCTTTGGGACAGGGGGTTTTAGATACGCAGTATTTT.

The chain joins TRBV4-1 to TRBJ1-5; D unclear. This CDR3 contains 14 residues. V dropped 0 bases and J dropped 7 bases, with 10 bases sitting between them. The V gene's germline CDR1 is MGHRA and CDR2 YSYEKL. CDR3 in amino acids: CASSQEGGWQPQHF. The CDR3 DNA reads TGCGCCAGCAGCCAAGAGGGAGGCTGGCAGCCCCAGCATTTT.

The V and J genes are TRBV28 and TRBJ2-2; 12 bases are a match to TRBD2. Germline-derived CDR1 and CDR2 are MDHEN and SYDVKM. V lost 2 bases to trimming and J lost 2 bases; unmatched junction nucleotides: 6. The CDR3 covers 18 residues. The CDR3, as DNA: TGTGCCAGCAGTTTACCCAGACTAGCGGGAGACAACACCGGGGAGCTGTTTTTT. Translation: CASSLPRLAGDNTGELFF.

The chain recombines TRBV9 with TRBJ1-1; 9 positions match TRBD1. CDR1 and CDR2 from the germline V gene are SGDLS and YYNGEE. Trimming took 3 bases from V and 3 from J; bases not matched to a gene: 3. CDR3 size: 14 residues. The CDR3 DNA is TGTGCCAGCAGCGAGACAGGGGGGGACACTGAAGCTTTCTTT. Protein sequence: CASSETGGDTEAFF.

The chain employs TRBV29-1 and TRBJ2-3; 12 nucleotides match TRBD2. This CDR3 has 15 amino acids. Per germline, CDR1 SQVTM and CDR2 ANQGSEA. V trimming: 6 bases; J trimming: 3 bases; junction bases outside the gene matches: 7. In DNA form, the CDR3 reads TGCAGCGTCGCTGGGACTAGCGGGTGGACAGATACGCAGTATTTT. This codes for CSVAGTSGWTDTQYF.

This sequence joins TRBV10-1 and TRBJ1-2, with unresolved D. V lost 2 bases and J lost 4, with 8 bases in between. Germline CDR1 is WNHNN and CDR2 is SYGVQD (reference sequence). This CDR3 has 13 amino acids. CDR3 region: CASSEGRSYGYTF. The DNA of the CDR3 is TGCGCCAGCAGTGAGGGAAGGAGCTATGGCTACACCTTC.

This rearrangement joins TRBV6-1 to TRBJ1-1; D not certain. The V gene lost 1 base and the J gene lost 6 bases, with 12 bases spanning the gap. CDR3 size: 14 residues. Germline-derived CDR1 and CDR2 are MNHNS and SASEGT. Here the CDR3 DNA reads TGTGCCAGCAGTGAAGGACCGGGCGTGCCTGAAGCTTTCTTT. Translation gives CASSEGPGVPEAFF.

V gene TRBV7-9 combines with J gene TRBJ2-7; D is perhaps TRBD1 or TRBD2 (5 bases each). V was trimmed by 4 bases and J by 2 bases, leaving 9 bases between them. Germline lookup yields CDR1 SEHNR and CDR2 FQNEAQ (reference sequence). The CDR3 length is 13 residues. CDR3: CASSWPGPYEQYF. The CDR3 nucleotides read TGTGCCAGCAGCTGGCCGGGACCCTACGAGCAGTACTTC.

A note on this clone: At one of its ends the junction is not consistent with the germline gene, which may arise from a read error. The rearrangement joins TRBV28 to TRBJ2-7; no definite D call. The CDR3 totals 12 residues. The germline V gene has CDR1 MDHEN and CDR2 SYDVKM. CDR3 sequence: CASSSHPLHQTF. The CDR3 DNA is TGTGCCAGCAGTTCACACCCACTACACCAAACCTTC.

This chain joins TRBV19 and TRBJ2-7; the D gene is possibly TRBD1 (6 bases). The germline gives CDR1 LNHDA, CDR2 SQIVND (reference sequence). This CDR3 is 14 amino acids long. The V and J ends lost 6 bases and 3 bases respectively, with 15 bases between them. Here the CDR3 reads CASSPGTNFYEQYF. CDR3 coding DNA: TGTGCCAGTAGCCCTGGGACAAATTTCTACGAGCAGTACTTC.

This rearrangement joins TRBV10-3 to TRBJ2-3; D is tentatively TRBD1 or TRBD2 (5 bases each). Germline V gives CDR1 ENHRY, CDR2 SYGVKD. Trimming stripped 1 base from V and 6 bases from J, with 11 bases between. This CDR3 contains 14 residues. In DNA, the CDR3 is TGTGCCATCAGTGAGTGGGGGAGTAAGGATACGCAGTATTTT. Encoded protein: CAISEWGSKDTQYF.

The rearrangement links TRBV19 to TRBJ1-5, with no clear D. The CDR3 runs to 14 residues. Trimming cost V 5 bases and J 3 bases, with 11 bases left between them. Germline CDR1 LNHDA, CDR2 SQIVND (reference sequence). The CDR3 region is CASSLVVFNQPQHF. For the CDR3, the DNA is TGTGCCAGTAGTTTGGTGGTATTCAATCAGCCCCAGCATTTT. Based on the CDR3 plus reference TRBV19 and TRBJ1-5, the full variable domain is DGGITQSPKYLFRKEGQNVTLSCEQNLNHDAMYWYRQDPGQGLRLIYYSQIVNDFQKGDIAEGYSVSREKKESFPLTVTSAQKNPTAFYLCASSLVVFNQPQHFGDGTRLSIL.

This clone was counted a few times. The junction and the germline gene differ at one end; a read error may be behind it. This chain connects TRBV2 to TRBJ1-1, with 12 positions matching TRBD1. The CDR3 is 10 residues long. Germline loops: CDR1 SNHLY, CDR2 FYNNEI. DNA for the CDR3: TGTGCCAGCGGGACAGGGGGCGAGGTCTTT. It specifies CASGTGGEVF.

The CDR3 reads CASSLARGKPTYEQYF. DNA for the CDR3: TGTGCCAGCAGCTTAGCGCGGGGGAAACCTACCTACGAGCAGTACTTC. The chain combines TRBV7-9 with TRBJ2-7; TRBD2 agrees at 7 bases. The V gene end was trimmed by 0 bases and the J gene end by 2 bases; junction bases not matched to a gene: 7. The CDR3 contains 16 residues. Germline assignment: CDR1 SEHNR and CDR2 FQNEAQ (reference sequence).

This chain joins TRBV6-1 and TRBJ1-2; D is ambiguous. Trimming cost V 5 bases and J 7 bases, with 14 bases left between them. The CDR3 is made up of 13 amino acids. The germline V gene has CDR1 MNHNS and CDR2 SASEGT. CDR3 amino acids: CASSPRPDFGYTF. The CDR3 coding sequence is TGTGCCAGCAGTCCCCGACCGGACTTTGGCTACACCTTC.

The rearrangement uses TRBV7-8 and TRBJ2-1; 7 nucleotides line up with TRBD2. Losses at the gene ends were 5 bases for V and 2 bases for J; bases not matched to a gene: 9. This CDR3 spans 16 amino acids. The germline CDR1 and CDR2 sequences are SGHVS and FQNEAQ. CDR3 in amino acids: CASSQRAAGTYNEQFF. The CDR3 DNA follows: TGTGCCAGCAGCCAAAGGGCAGCGGGAACCTACAATGAGCAGTTCTTC.

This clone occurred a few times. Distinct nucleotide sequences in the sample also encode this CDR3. The CDR3 DNA reads TGTGCCAGCAGTGAAGGGCTAGCGGGGTACAATGAGCAGTTCTTC. This codes for CASSEGLAGYNEQFF. The chain combines TRBV6-1 with TRBJ2-1, with 9 bases fitting TRBD2. Trimming took 1 base from V and 4 from J; bases not matched to a gene: 2. This CDR3 region has 15 residues. Germline values: CDR1 MNHNS, CDR2 SASEGT.

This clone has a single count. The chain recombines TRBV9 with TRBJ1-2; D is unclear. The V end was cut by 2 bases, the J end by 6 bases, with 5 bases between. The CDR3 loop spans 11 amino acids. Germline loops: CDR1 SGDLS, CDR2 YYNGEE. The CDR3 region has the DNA TGTGCCAGCAGCGTGGGTAATGGCTACACCTTC. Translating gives CASSVGNGYTF.

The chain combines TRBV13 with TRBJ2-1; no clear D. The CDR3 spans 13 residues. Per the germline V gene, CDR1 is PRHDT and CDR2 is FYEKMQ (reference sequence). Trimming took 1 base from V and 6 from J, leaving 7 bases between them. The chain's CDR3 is CASSLEAANEQFF. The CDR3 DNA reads TGTGCCAGCAGCTTAGAGGCTGCCAATGAGCAGTTCTTC.

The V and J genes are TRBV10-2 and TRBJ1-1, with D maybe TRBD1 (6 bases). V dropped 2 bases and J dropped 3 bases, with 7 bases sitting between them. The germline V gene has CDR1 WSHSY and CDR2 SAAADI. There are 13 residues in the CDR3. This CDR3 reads CASSEAGDTEAFF. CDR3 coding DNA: TGCGCCAGCAGTGAGGCAGGGGACACTGAAGCTTTCTTT.

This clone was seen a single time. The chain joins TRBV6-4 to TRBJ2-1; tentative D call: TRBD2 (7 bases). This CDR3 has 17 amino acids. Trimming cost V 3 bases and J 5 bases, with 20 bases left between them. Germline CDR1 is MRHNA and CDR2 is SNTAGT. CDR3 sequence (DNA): TGTGCCAGCAGTGAATACGGGGGCGGGAGTGTCCACAATGAGCAGTTCTTC. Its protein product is CASSEYGGGSVHNEQFF.

The CDR3 DNA is TGTGCCAGCAGTTTATCGTCTAGCGGGACTCCCGAGCAGTTCTTC. Translating gives CASSLSSSGTPEQFF. The chain recombines TRBV27 with TRBJ2-1, with TRBD2 identical over 9 bases. Unmatched junction bases numbered 7, after V lost 0 bases and J lost 10 bases. CDR3 length: 15 residues. Looked up from germline, CDR1 is MNHEY and CDR2 is SMNVEV (reference sequence).